Following are 16 T cell receptor beta chains from one sample sequenced in a study of cytomegalovirus exposure and HLA in healthy donors. The PCR employed 60 Vbeta primers together with 13 Jbeta primers. TCRdb's table, derived via immunoSEQ multiplex PCR, lists solely in-frame clones and lacks some. The sample records 120,000 or so clones, approximately 83% being singletons. The specimen sequenced was PBMCs. Receptor source: a man aged 40-49 years in good health and CMV-seronegative.

The V call is TRBV10-3, the J call TRBJ2-2, with D perhaps TRBD1 (5 bases). Germline V CDR1 and CDR2: ENHRY, SYGVKD. V was trimmed by 8 bases and J by 6 bases, leaving 22 bases between them. The CDR3 extends over 16 amino acids. CDR3 DNA: TGTGCCATCTTCTCTGACCAGGGTCATCACCCCGGGGAGCTGTTTTTT. This codes for CAIFSDQGHHPGELFF.

The J gene is TRBJ2-1, the V gene TRBV19, with TRBD1 matching over 12 bases. Germline CDR1 reads LNHDA; CDR2 reads SQIVND (reference sequence). J lost 8 bases, V lost 1 base, and 6 bases had no gene match. CDR3 size: 16 residues. CDR3 in DNA: TGTGCCAGTAGTATAGCGGGACAGGGGGCTCTGTATGAGCAGTTCTTC. It is translated as CASSIAGQGALYEQFF.

DNA of the CDR3: TGTGCCAGCAGCTTAACCGCAGGGAATTCACCCCTCCACTTT. Its translation is CASSLTAGNSPLHF. The rearrangement links TRBV11-1 to TRBJ1-6; possibly TRBD1 for D (5 bases). Germline loops: CDR1 SGHAT, CDR2 FQDESV (reference sequence). V gave up 2 bases and J gave up 7 bases, with 9 bases separating them. This CDR3 has 14 residues.

The CDR3 nucleotides read TGTGCCAGCAGTGGACAGCGACAGGGAGGTACAGATACGCAGTATTTT. It specifies CASSGQRQGGTDTQYF. The J gene is TRBJ2-3, the V gene TRBV6-1; possibly TRBD1 for D (7 bases). V was clipped by 4 bases and J by 3 bases, with 17 bases between them. The CDR3 runs to 16 residues. Germline CDR1 and CDR2: MNHNS and SASEGT.

The chain recombines TRBV30 with TRBJ2-5; D ambiguous. The CDR3 sequence is 12 residues long. Germline V lookup: CDR1 GTSNPN, CDR2 SVGIG (reference sequence). V lost 8 bases and J 5 bases, leaving 15 bases between the germline ends. Written as DNA, the CDR3 is TGTGCCCTTGCGGCGTTTGCGGAGACCCAGTACTTC. Amino acid sequence: CALAAFAETQYF.

This clone is a singleton in its sample. The chain is built from TRBV19 and TRBJ2-3; D is uncertain. The germline V gene encodes CDR1 LNHDA and CDR2 SQIVND (reference sequence). Trimming took off 6 bases at V and 2 bases at J, with 6 bases between the two ends. CDR3 length: 12 residues. The CDR3, as DNA: TGTGCCAGTAGCCGTGTCACAGATACGCAGTATTTT. Residues: CASSRVTDTQYF.

The V call is TRBV7-8, the J call TRBJ1-3; 7 positions agree with TRBD1. Looked up from germline, CDR1 is SGHVS and CDR2 is FQNEAQ. The V segment lost 3 bases and the J segment 0 bases; nucleotides outside the gene matches: 5. The CDR3 sequence is 16 residues long. The CDR3 spells CASSFRQGSSGNTIYF. CDR3 DNA: TGTGCCAGCAGCTTCCGACAGGGTAGCTCTGGAAACACCATATATTTT.

The V gene is TRBV4-2, the J gene TRBJ1-1; D unresolved. Germline assignment: CDR1 LGHNA and CDR2 YNFKEQ. V lost 6 bases and J lost 1, with 9 bases in between. The CDR3 totals 13 residues. The CDR3 protein is CASSRERNTEAFF. The CDR3 nucleotides are TGTGCCAGCAGTCGCGAAAGGAACACTGAAGCTTTCTTT.

The genes are TRBV4-3 and TRBJ2-7; D might be TRBD1 (5 bases). The J call may be incorrect, as the DNA end agrees better with TRBJ2-5. Germline V CDR1 and CDR2: LGHNA, YSLEER. This CDR3 is built from 16 residues. The CDR3 DNA sequence: TGCGCCAGCAGCCAAGATGGGGCAGTCCTACAAGAGACCCAGTACTTC. Translation: CASSQDGAVLQETQYF.

This chain links TRBV5-4 with TRBJ1-1; 7 positions match TRBD1. This CDR3 has 15 amino acids. Unmatched junction bases numbered 6, after V lost 4 bases and J lost 0 bases. Germline CDR1 SGHNT, CDR2 YYREEE (reference sequence). The CDR3 loop is CASSIQGMLNTEAFF. The DNA for the CDR3 is TGTGCCAGCAGCATACAGGGGATGTTGAACACTGAAGCTTTCTTT. Filled out from reference TRBV5-4 and TRBJ1-1, the complete variable domain reads ETGVTQSPTHLIKTRGQQVTLRCSSQSGHNTVSWYQQALGQGPQFIFQYYREEENGRGNFPPRFSGLQFPNYSSELNVNALELDDSALYLCASSIQGMLNTEAFFGQGTRLTVV.

The chain has TRBV28 and TRBJ2-4, with D possibly being TRBD2 (5 bases). Trimming left V 5 bases short and J 0 bases short, with 8 bases between. The CDR3 loop spans 14 amino acids. CDR1 is MDHEN, CDR2 SYDVKM, per germline. The DNA of the CDR3 is TGTGCCAGCAGTCGACGGGAAGCCAAAAACATTCAGTACTTC. Its protein is CASSRREAKNIQYF.

In its sample, this clone was seen once. CDR3 sequence: CASSFGTGNDYGYTF. In DNA, the CDR3 is TGCGCCAGCAGCTTTGGGACAGGGAACGACTATGGCTACACCTTC. The chain recombines TRBV5-1 with TRBJ1-2, with 9 positions matching TRBD1. Germline-derived CDR1 and CDR2 are SGHRS and YFSETQ. Losses at the gene ends were 2 bases for V and 3 bases for J; bases not matched to a gene: 5. The CDR3 runs 15 residues.

This chain joins TRBV19 and TRBJ2-7; D is unresolved. The CDR3 consists of 14 residues. Germline V gene sequence: CDR1 LNHDA, CDR2 SQIVND (reference sequence). Trimming cost V 0 bases and J 0 bases, with 6 bases left between them. The CDR3 loop is CASSIERSSYEQYF. The CDR3 nucleotides read TGTGCCAGTAGTATAGAACGGAGCTCCTACGAGCAGTACTTC.

This clone has only a few counts. V usage is TRBV19 and J usage is TRBJ1-2; D gene uncertain. V shed 7 bases and J shed 0 bases, with 9 bases lying between them. This CDR3 region has 13 residues. The germline V gene has CDR1 LNHDA and CDR2 SQIVND (reference sequence). For the CDR3, the DNA is TGTGCCAGTACCGTATCCTCTAACTATGGCTACACCTTC. It yields the protein CASTVSSNYGYTF. Together with reference TRBV19 and TRBJ1-2, the CDR3 gives the full variable domain: DGGITQSPKYLFRKEGQNVTLSCEQNLNHDAMYWYRQDPGQGLRLIYYSQIVNDFQKGDIAEGYSVSREKKESFPLTVTSAQKNPTAFYLCASTVSSNYGYTFGSGTRLTVV.

The CDR3 region is CASSQGQEDQPQHF. DNA for the CDR3: TGCGCCAGCAGCCAAGGACAGGAAGATCAGCCCCAGCATTTT. The V call is TRBV5-1, the J call TRBJ1-5; 7 nucleotides line up with TRBD1. The CDR3 sequence is 14 residues long. From germline, CDR1 is SGHRS and CDR2 YFSETQ. V shed 4 bases, J shed 5 bases, and the junction held 6 bases outside the gene matches.

Only one count was recorded for this clone. This sequence joins TRBV27 and TRBJ2-2; D perhaps matches TRBD1 (6 bases). Trimming removed 3 bases at V and 5 bases at J, with 7 bases between. The CDR3 contains 13 residues. CDR1 MNHEY and CDR2 SMNVEV come from the germline V gene (reference sequence). The CDR3 loop reads CASSLGTTGELFF. The CDR3 coding sequence is TGTGCCAGCAGTTTGGGGACAACCGGGGAGCTGTTTTTT.